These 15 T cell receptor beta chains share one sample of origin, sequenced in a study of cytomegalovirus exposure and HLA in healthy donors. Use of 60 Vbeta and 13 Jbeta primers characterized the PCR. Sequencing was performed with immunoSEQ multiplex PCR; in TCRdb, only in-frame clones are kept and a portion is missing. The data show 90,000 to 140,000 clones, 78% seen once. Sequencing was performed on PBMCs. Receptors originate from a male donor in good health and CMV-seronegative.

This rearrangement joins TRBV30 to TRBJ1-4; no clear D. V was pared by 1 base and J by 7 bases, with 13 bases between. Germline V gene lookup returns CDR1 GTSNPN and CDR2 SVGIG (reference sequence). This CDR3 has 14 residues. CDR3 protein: CAWSGQEVGEKLFF. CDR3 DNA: TGTGCCTGGAGTGGGCAGGAGGTTGGTGAAAAACTGTTTTTT.

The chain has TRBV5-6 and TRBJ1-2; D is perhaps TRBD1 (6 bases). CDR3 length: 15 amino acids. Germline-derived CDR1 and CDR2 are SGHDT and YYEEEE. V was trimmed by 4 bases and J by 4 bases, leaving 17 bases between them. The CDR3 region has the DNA TGTGCCAGCAGCAACCTGGACAGAAGCAGCTATGGCTACACCTTC. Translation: CASSNLDRSSYGYTF.

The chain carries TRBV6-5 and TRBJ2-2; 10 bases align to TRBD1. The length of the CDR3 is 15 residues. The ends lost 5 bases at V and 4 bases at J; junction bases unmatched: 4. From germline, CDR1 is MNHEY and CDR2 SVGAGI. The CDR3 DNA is TGTGCCAGCAGTCTCGGGACAGGGGTCACCGGGGAGCTGTTTTTT. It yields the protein CASSLGTGVTGELFF.

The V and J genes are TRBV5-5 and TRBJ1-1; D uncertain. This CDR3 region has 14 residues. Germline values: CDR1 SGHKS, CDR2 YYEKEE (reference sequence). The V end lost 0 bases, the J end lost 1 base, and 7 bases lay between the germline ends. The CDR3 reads CASSLAPGNTEAFF. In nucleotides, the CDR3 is TGTGCCAGCAGCTTGGCCCCGGGGAACACTGAAGCTTTCTTT.

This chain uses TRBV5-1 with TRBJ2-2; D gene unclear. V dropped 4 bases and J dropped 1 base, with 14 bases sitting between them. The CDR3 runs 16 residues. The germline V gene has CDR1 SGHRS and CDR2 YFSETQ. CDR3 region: CASSLSPTVNTGELFF. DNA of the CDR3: TGCGCCAGCAGCCTCTCCCCTACAGTGAACACCGGGGAGCTGTTTTTT.

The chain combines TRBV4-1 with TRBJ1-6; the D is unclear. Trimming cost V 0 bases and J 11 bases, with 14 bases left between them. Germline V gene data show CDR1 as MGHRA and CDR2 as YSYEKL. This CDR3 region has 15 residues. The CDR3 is CASSQDQAGSTPLHF. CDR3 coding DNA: TGCGCCAGCAGCCAAGATCAGGCAGGTTCCACACCCCTCCACTTT.

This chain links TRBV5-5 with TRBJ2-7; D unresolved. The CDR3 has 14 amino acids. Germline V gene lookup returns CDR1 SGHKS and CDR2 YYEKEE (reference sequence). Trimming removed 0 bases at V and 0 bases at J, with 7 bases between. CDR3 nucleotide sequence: TGTGCCAGCAGCTTGGGATGGAGCTCCTACGAGCAGTACTTC. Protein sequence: CASSLGWSSYEQYF.

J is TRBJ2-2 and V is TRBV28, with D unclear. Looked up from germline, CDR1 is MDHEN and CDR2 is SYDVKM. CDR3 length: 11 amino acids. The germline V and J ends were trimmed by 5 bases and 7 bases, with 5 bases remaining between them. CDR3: CASSPHGELFF. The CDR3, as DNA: TGTGCCAGCAGTCCCCACGGGGAGCTGTTTTTT.

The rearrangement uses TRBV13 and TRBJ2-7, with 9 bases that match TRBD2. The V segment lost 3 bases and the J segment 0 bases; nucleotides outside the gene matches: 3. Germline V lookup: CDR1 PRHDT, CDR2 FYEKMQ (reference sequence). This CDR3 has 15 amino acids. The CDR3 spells CASSFGLASSYEQYF. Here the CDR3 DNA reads TGTGCCAGCAGCTTCGGACTAGCGAGCTCCTACGAGCAGTACTTC.

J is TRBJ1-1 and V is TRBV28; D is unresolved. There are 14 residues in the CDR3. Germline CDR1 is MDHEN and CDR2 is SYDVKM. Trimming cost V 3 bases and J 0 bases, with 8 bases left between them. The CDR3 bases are TGTGCCAGCAGTTTCTCGGGGTTGAACACTGAAGCTTTCTTT. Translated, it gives CASSFSGLNTEAFF.

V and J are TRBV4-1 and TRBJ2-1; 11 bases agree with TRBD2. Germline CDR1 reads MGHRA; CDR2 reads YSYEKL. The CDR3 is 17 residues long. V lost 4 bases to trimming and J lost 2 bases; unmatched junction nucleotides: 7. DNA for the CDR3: TGCGCCAGCAGCCGGGGAGGACTAGCGGGTACCTACAATGAGCAGTTCTTC. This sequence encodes CASSRGGLAGTYNEQFF.

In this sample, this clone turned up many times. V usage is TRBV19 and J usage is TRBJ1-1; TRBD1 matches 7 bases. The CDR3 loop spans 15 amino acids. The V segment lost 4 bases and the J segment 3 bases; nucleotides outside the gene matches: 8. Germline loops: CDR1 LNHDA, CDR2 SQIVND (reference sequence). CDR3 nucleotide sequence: TGTGCCAGTAGTACCCGAAGACAGGGCTACACTGAAGCTTTCTTT. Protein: CASSTRRQGYTEAFF.

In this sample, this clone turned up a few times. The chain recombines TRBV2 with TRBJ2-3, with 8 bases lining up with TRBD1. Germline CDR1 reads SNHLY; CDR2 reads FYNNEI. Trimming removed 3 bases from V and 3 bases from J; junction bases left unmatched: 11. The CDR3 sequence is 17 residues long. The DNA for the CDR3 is TGTGCCAGCAGTGAGGCCTTTAAGGACAGGGCAACAGATACGCAGTATTTT. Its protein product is CASSEAFKDRATDTQYF.

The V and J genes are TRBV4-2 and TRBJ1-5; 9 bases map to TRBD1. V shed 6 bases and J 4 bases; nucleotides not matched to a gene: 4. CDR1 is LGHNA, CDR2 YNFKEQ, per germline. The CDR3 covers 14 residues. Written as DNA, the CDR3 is TGTGCCAGCAGAGGGGACAGGGAAAATCAGCCCCAGCATTTT. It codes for CASRGDRENQPQHF.

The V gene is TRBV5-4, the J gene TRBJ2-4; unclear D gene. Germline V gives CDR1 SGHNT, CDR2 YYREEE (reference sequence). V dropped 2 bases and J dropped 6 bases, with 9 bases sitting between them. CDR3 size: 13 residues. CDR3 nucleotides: TGTGCCAGCAGCTTTGACACATTAAACATTCAGTACTTC. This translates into CASSFDTLNIQYF.